Below, one TCR beta chain is given with its context. The CDR3 is made up of 12 amino acids. Trimming pared 5 bases from V and 1 base from J, leaving 9 bases between. Germline V gene sequence: CDR1 GTSNPN, CDR2 SVGIG (reference sequence). These data come from a study of blood T cell repertoires in COVID-19. Study details: The United States, Italy and Spain were the sources of the acute and convalescent COVID-19 samples.

Profiling relied on immunoSEQ multiplex PCR, and the TCRdb table lists in-frame clones only, not all of them. The sample shows roughly 140,000 clones, around three quarters of them seen only once. The chain has TRBV30 and TRBJ2-7, with a possible D match to TRBD1 (6 bases). The receptor was derived from a man in his fifties or sixties with acute or convalescent COVID-19. The sample consisted of peripheral blood. The CDR3 coding sequence is TGTGCCTGGGAGACAGGTTCCTACGAGCAGTACTTC. It is translated as CAWETGSYEQYF.